This record covers a single T cell receptor (beta chain). These data come from a study of CD8+CD57+ T cells in acquired aplastic anemia. Sequencing was done on patients that had shown CD8+CD57+ cell expansion by flow cytometry. V lost 2 bases and J lost 1; bases outside the gene matches: 8. The length of the CDR3 is 18 residues. The germline gives CDR1 LNHNV, CDR2 YYDKDF (reference sequence). Genomic DNA constituted the template upon which TCR beta VDJ and CDR3 profiling was performed. TCRdb fed the reads into MiXCR, producing one record per CDR3 protein. Of roughly 290,000 distinct CDR3 sequences in the sample, 56% are singletons; the top ten hold 1% to 1.5%.

This receptor was identified in a human donor with aplastic anemia. V usage is TRBV15 and J usage is TRBJ1-1, with 12 bases fitting TRBD1. Specimen: sorted CD4+, CD8+, or CD8+CD57+ T cells (not recorded which) from PBMCs. The DNA for the CDR3 is TGTGCCACCAGCAGACCATTTCCGGGACAGGGGGCGAACACTGAAGCTTTCTTT. Translation: CATSRPFPGQGANTEAFF.